This T cell receptor beta chain came from a study of CD4 T cells in relation to SARS-CoV-2 and coronaviruses. TCRdb's copy holds only in-frame clones and misses some; the assay was immunoSEQ multiplex PCR. The repertoire holds roughly 43,000 clones, roughly 87% seen once, with 1.1% to 1.5% in the top ten. V was clipped by 2 bases and J by 3 bases, with 11 bases between them. CDR1 and CDR2 from the germline V gene are SNHLY and FYNNEI. The CDR3 runs 15 residues. As to this clone: Its antigen is currently unknown.

Sequenced sample: naive CD4+ T cells from PBMCs, cultured in vitro. Described subset: naive CD4+ T cells isolated by negative enrichment. This sequence was found in an adult with COVID-19. V gene TRBV2 combines with J gene TRBJ1-3; weak D call: TRBD1 (5 bases). The CDR3 sequence is CASSEMGVGGNTIYF. DNA for the CDR3: TGTGCCAGCAGTGAAATGGGGGTGGGTGGAAACACCATATATTTT.